The clone carrying this T cell receptor beta chain was seen a handful of times. What it recognizes is unknown. V gave up 1 base and J gave up 6 bases, with 6 bases separating them. The germline gives CDR1 WSHSY, CDR2 SAAADI. The length of the CDR3 is 12 residues. The data stem from a study of CD8+CD57+ T cells in acquired aplastic anemia. Overall study: Each DNA sample taken from sorted CD4+ and CD8+ cells came to 2.5 to 4 ug on average. Study conclusions and caveats: Patients and controls had CD8+ Simpson's diversity values that were not significantly distinct.

Patients included in sequencing had previously demonstrated CD8+CD57+ cell expansion by flow cytometry. Each patient had severe acquired aplastic anemia. No patient had been given any therapy when blood was sampled. TCR beta VDJ and CDR3 profiling used genomic DNA as template. TCRdb reprocessed the reads via MiXCR and lists one record per CDR3 protein. The sample lists some 140,000 distinct CDR3 sequences, 40% to 65% seen once, with roughly 12% in the top ten. What was sequenced was sorted CD4+, CD8+, or CD8+CD57+ T cells (not recorded which) from PBMCs. V gene TRBV10-2 combines with J gene TRBJ1-2; D gene uncertain. This sequence was found in a human donor with aplastic anemia. The chain's CDR3 is CASSEFRNGYTF. The CDR3 DNA reads as TGCGCCAGCAGTGAGTTCCGTAATGGCTACACCTTC.